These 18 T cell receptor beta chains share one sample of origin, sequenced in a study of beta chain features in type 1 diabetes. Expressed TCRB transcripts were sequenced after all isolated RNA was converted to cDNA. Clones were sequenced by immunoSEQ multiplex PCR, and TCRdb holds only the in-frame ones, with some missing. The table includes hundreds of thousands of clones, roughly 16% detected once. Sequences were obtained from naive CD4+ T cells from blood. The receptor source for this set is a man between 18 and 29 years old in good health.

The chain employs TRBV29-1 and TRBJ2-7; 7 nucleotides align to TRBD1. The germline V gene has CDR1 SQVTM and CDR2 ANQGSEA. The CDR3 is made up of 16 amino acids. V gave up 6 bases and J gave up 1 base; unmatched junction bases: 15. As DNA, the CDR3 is TGCAGCGTGGGGGCGATGACAGGGAAGGGATCCTACGAGCAGTACTTC. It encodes CSVGAMTGKGSYEQYF.

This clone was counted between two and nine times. The CDR3 DNA follows: TGTGCCAGCAGCCGTGACACGGTCTATAATTCACCCCTCCACTTT. This encodes CASSRDTVYNSPLHF. This sequence joins TRBV9 and TRBJ1-6; D uncertain. Trimming left V 4 bases short and J 3 bases short, with 11 bases between. The CDR3 is 15 residues long. Looked up from germline, CDR1 is SGDLS and CDR2 is YYNGEE.

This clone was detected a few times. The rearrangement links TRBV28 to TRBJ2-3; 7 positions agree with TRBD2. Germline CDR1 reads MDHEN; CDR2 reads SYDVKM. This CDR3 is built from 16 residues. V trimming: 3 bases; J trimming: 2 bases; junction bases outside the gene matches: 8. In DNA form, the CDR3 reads TGTGCCAGCAGTTTTGGGACTATCTTGAACACAGATACGCAGTATTTT. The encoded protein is CASSFGTILNTDTQYF.

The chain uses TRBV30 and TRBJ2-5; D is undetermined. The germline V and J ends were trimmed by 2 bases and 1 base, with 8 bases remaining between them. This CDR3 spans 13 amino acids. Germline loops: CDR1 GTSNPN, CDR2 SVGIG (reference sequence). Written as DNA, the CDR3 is TGTGCCTGGAGTCAAGGTTTCCAAGAGACCCAGTACTTC. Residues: CAWSQGFQETQYF.

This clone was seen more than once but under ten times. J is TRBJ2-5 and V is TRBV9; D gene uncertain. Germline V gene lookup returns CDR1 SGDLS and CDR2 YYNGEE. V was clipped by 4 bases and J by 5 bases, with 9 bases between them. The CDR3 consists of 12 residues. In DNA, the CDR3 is TGTGCCAGCAGCTCGGGTCTGGAGACCCAGTACTTC. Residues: CASSSGLETQYF.

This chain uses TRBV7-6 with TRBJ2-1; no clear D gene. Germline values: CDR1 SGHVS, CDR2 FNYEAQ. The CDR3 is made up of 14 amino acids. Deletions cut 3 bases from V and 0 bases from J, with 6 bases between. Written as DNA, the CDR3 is TGTGCCAGCAGCTTTAGAACCTCCTACAATGAGCAGTTCTTC. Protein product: CASSFRTSYNEQFF.

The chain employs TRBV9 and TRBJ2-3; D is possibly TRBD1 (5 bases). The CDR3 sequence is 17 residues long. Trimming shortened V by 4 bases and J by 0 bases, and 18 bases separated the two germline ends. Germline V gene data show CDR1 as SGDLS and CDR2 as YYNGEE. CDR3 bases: TGTGCCAGCAGCCCGTCCAGTGGGGCTAGGAGCACAGATACGCAGTATTTT. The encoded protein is CASSPSSGARSTDTQYF. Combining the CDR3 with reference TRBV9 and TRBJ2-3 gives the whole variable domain DSGVTQTPKHLITATGQRVTLRCSPRSGDLSVYWYQQSLDQGLQFLIQYYNGEERAKGNILERFSAQQFPDLHSELNLSSLELGDSALYFCASSPSSGARSTDTQYFGPGTRLTVL.

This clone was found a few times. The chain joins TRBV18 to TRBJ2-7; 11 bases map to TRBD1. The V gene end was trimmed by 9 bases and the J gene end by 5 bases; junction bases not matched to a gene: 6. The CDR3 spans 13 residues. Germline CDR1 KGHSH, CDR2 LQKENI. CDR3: CASQGQGANEQYF. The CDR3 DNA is TGTGCCAGTCAAGGACAGGGGGCAAACGAGCAGTACTTC.

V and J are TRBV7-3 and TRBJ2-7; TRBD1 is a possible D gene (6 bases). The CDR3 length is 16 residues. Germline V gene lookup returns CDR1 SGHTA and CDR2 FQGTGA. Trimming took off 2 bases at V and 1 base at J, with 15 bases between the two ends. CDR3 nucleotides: TGTGCCAGCAGCTTAGATACAGGGATCGGTTCCTACGAGCAGTACTTC. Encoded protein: CASSLDTGIGSYEQYF.

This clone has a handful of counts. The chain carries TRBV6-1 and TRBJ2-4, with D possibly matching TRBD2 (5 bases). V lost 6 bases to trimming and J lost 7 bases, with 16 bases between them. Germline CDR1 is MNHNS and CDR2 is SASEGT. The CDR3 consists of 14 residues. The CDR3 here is CASSVLDQVNIQYF. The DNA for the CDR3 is TGTGCCAGCAGCGTACTAGACCAAGTCAACATTCAGTACTTC.

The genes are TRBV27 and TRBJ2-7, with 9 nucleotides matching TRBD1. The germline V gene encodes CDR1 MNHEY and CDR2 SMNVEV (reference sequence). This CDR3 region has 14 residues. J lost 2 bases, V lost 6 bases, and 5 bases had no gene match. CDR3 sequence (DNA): TGTGCCAGCAGCTCCCGGACAGGGGCCTACGAGCAGTACTTC. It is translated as CASSSRTGAYEQYF.

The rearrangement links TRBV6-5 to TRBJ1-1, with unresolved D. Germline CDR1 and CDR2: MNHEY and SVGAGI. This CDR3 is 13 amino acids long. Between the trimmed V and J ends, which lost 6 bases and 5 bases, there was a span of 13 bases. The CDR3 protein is CASSPHVSTEAFF. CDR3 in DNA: TGTGCCAGCAGCCCTCATGTATCAACTGAAGCTTTCTTT.

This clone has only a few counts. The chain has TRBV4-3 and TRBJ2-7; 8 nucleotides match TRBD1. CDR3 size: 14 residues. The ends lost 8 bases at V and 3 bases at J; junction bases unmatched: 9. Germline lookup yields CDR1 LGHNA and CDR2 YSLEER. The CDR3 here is CASLPRGPSYEQYF. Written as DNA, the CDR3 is TGCGCCAGCCTCCCCAGGGGGCCCAGCTACGAGCAGTACTTC.

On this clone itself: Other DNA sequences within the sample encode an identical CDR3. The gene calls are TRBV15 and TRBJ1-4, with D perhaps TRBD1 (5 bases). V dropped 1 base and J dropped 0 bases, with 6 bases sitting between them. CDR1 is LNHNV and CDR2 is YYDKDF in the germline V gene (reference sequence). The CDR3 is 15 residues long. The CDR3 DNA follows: TGTGCCACCAGCAGAGGGGGGGCAACTAATGAAAAACTGTTTTTT. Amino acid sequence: CATSRGGATNEKLFF.

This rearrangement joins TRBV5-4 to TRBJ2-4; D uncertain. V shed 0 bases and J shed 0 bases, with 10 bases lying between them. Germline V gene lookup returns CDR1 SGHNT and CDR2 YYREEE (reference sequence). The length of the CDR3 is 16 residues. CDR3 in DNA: TGTGCCAGCAGCTTGGCCGGAGCTCCAGCCAAAAACATTCAGTACTTC. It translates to CASSLAGAPAKNIQYF.

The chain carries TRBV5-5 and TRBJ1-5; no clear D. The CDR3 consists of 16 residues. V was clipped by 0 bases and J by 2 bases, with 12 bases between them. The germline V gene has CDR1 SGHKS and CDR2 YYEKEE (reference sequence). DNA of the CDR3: TGTGCCAGCAGCTTGGAATCCAGTCGGGGCAATCAGCCCCAGCATTTT. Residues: CASSLESSRGNQPQHF.

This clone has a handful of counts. The CDR3 bases are TGTGCCAGCAGCTTAGTATGGCAGGATGGCTACACCTTC. As protein: CASSLVWQDGYTF. The gene calls are TRBV7-2 and TRBJ1-2; no firm D call. V lost 1 base, J lost 6 bases, and 9 bases lay in between. The CDR3 length is 13 residues. Germline CDR1 is SGHTA and CDR2 is FQGNSA.

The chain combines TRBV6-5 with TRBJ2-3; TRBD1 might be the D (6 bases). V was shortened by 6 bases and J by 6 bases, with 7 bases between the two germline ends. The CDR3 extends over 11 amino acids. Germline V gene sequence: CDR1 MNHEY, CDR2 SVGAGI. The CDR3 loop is CASRRGDTQYF. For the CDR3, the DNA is TGTGCCAGCAGAAGGGGGGATACGCAGTATTTT.